These 2 T cell receptor beta chains came from one sample sequenced in a study of PD-1 blockade in classical Hodgkin lymphoma. Patients all relapsed after autologous stem cell transplantation, and there was variation in brentuximab vedotin exposure. TCRdb's table, derived via immunoSEQ multiplex PCR, lists solely in-frame clones and lacks some. The sample yields almost 85,000 clones, around 86% seen once. Specimen: peripheral blood mononuclear cells (PBMCs), collected at baseline. Receptors originate from a human donor with classical Hodgkin lymphoma.

The chain carries TRBV11-2 and TRBJ2-5; possibly TRBD1 for D (5 bases). Judging by the DNA end, TRBJ2-7 fits better; the J call may be wrong. Germline V gene lookup returns CDR1 SGHAT and CDR2 FQNNGV. The CDR3 has 15 amino acids. The chain's CDR3 is CASSLAAGISYEQYF. CDR3 nucleotide sequence: TGTGCCAGCAGCTTAGCCGCAGGGATCTCCTACGAGCAGTACTTC.

CDR3 sequence: CSVGRGASRQQFF. The CDR3 DNA reads TGCAGCGTTGGGCGTGGGGCTAGCAGACAGCAGTTCTTC. The chain recombines TRBV29-1 with TRBJ2-1; D possibly uses TRBD1 or TRBD2 (5 bases each). Between the trimmed V and J ends, which lost 4 bases and 11 bases, there was a span of 18 bases. The germline V gene has CDR1 SQVTM and CDR2 ANQGSEA. The CDR3 extends over 13 amino acids.